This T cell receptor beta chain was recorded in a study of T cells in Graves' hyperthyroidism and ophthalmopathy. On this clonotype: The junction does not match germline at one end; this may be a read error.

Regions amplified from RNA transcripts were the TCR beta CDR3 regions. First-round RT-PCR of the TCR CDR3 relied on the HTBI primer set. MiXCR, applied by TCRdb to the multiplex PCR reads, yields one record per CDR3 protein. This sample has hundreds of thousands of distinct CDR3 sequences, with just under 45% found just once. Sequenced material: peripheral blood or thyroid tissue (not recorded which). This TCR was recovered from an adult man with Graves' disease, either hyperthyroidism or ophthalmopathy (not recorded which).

The chain's CDR3 is CASSPTGTMFEAFF. The CDR3 DNA reads TGTGCCAGCAGCCCAACCGGGACAATGTTCGAAGCTTTCTTT. The V gene is TRBV5-1, the J gene TRBJ1-1; D may be TRBD1 (6 bases). Germline values: CDR1 SGHRS, CDR2 YFSETQ. There are 14 residues in the CDR3.